This is a list of T cell receptor beta chains from one sample in a study of Ad26.COV2.S vaccination and SARS-CoV-2 variants. TCRdb's copy holds only in-frame clones and misses some; the assay was immunoSEQ multiplex PCR. The table includes 400,000 to 450,000 clones, 90% detected once. The source material was peripheral blood, sampled in a trial of Ad26.COV2.S vaccine versus placebo. The origin of the receptors is a person aged 18-60 years who received the Ad26.COV2.S COVID-19 vaccine or a placebo. Both conserved end residues are part of each CDR3. Clone size is shown for a subset of rows, as once, few, many or a class of expanded clone.

size: -; V: TRBV28; J: TRBJ2-5; length: 14; CDR3: CASSLYAGTETQYF
size: -; V: TRBV28; J: TRBJ1-5; length: 15; CDR3: CASSHGDRGYQPQHF
size: -; V: TRBV10-3; J: TRBJ1-1; length: 14; CDR3: CAISESGREGEAFF
size: -; V: TRBV7-2; J: TRBJ2-7; length: 15; CDR3: CASSSYRAGRSEQYF
size: -; V: TRBV4-2; J: TRBJ2-2; length: 16; CDR3: CASSHRQRVEGGELFF
size: -; V: TRBV7-2; J: TRBJ2-1; length: 17; CDR3: CASSLIAGQGGYNEQFF
size: -; V: TRBV7-9; J: TRBJ1-3; length: 15; CDR3: CASSPRTGGGNTIYF
size: medium-sized; V: TRBV15; J: TRBJ2-7; length: 15; CDR3: CATSSAVALTYEQYF
size: once; V: TRBV4-1; J: TRBJ1-2; length: 14; CDR3: CASSQVGFSYGYTF
size: -; V: TRBV19; J: TRBJ2-3; length: 17; CDR3: CASSKLGDREGTDTQYF
size: once; V: TRBV6-5; J: TRBJ2-2; length: 14; CDR3: CASSYGGNTGELFF
size: -; V: TRBV19; J: TRBJ2-7; length: 14; CDR3: CASSAGDSSYEQYF
size: -; V: TRBV19; J: TRBJ2-7; length: 13; CDR3: CASSSRQGLEQYF
size: -; V: TRBV7-2; J: TRBJ2-1; length: 16; CDR3: CASSPPLAGGNNEQFF
size: -; V: TRBV28; J: TRBJ1-5; length: 13; CDR3: CASRAVSNQPQHF
size: -; V: TRBV12-3/TRBV12-4; J: TRBJ2-5; length: 13; CDR3: CASSYSGMETQYF
size: -; V: TRBV28; J: TRBJ2-5; length: 12; CDR3: CASLGARETQYF
size: -; V: TRBV10-3; J: TRBJ1-2; length: 11; CDR3: CAISAHYGYTF
size: -; V: TRBV7-2; J: TRBJ2-2; length: 16; CDR3: CASSIPAGQGPGELFF
size: once; V: TRBV18; J: TRBJ1-4; length: 15; CDR3: CASSRQGGGGEKLFF
size: -; V: TRBV4-2; J: TRBJ1-2; length: 13; CDR3: CASSQDLGNGYTF
size: -; V: TRBV11-1; J: TRBJ2-7; length: 13; CDR3: CASSPRLAYEQYF
size: -; V: TRBV5-6; J: TRBJ1-2; length: 13; CDR3: CASSSSALFSYTF
size: -; V: TRBV18; J: TRBJ2-5; length: 15; CDR3: CASSPSGRPQETQYF
size: -; V: TRBV15; J: TRBJ2-1; length: 17; CDR3: CATSRSPGLLEGNEQFF
size: -; V: TRBV6-2/TRBV6-3; J: TRBJ2-3; length: 15; CDR3: CASSGTEGRLDTQYF
size: -; V: TRBV5-1; J: TRBJ1-1; length: 13; CDR3: CASWDRVNTEAFF
size: -; V: TRBV28; J: TRBJ2-7; length: 15; CDR3: CASSFLQGWFNEQYF
size: -; V: TRBV5-4; J: TRBJ2-1; length: 14; CDR3: CASSRDRGNNEQFF
size: -; V: TRBV28; J: TRBJ1-1; length: 10; CDR3: CASRDTEAFF
size: -; V: TRBV19; J: TRBJ2-3; length: 16; CDR3: CASSIRRTVSTDTQYF
size: once; V: TRBV27; J: TRBJ2-5; length: 15; CDR3: CASSFLGTSIETQYF
size: -; V: TRBV6-5; J: TRBJ2-1; length: 13; CDR3: CASTGTRGNEQFF
size: few; V: TRBV2; J: TRBJ2-3; length: 17; CDR3: CASSEVRSIPSTDTQYF
size: -; V: TRBV7-9; J: TRBJ2-5; length: 16; CDR3: CASSLPDRGPQETQYF
size: once; V: TRBV5-6; J: TRBJ1-1; length: 9; CDR3: CASGTEAFF
size: -; V: TRBV6-1; J: TRBJ2-3; length: 14; CDR3: CASSENGSTDTQYF
size: -; V: TRBV20-1; J: TRBJ2-5; length: 11; CDR3: CRGDFQETQYF
size: -; V: TRBV19; J: TRBJ1-2; length: 13; CDR3: CASSRQGDYGYTF
size: -; V: TRBV21-1; J: TRBJ1-3; length: 18; CDR3: CASSKVPPSGSSRNTIYF
size: -; V: TRBV2; J: TRBJ2-7; length: 14; CDR3: CASSGGTQTYEQYF
size: -; V: TRBV30; J: TRBJ2-1; length: 15; CDR3: CASLGGDRNYNEQFF
size: -; V: TRBV28; J: TRBJ1-2; length: 13; CDR3: CASSFAVRGGYTF
size: once; V: TRBV3-1/TRBV3-2; J: TRBJ2-3; length: 17; CDR3: CASSQDFIAASTDTQYF
size: -; V: TRBV18; J: TRBJ2-1; length: 13; CDR3: CASSPAQRNEQFF
size: -; V: TRBV5-4; J: TRBJ2-1; length: 14; CDR3: CASSLGLGENEQFF
size: -; V: TRBV27; J: TRBJ1-5; length: 14; CDR3: CASSPRPLKDPQHF
size: -; V: TRBV5-4; J: TRBJ2-7; length: 14; CDR3: CASSFWDRVNEQYF
size: -; V: TRBV19; J: TRBJ2-7; length: 15; CDR3: CASSKGPLLSYEQYF
size: -; V: TRBV23-1; J: TRBJ2-7; length: 17; CDR3: CASTPGLAGAWGLEQYF
size: once; V: TRBV3-1/TRBV3-2; J: TRBJ1-5; length: 14; CDR3: CASSQTGGNQPQHF